Listed below are T cell receptor beta chains from one sample, sequenced in a study of T cell changes during pregnancy in multiple sclerosis. Some clones are missing from TCRdb's copy, which holds only in-frame ones; the method was immunoSEQ multiplex PCR. This sample yields about 54,000 clones, of which more than 85% are seen a single time; roughly 1.2% belongs to the top ten. The sequencing here drew on peripheral blood, taken after pregnancy. These receptor sequences come from a female donor in good health, enrolled as a control in a pregnancy study. Both conserved end residues are part of each CDR3. D genes are given only for firm matches. Rows may omit the clone size; those that give it use once, few, many or a size class.

v_gene	abundance	j_gene	d_gene	CDR3aa	CDR3nt
TRBV5-1	NA	TRBJ1-6	TRBD1	CASSLAQGVGASPLHF	TGCGCCAGCAGCTTGGCCCAGGGGGTTGGAGCTTCACCCCTCCACTTT
TRBV7-2	NA	TRBJ1-1	NA	CASSLLQGTEAFF	TGTGCCAGCAGCTTATTACAGGGCACTGAAGCTTTCTTT
TRBV28	NA	TRBJ2-7	TRBD2	CASSPPAGTSYEQYF	TGTGCCAGCAGTCCCCCAGCGGGGACCTCCTACGAGCAGTACTTC
TRBV6-1	NA	TRBJ1-2	NA	CASSDMRGYGYTF	TGTGCCAGCAGTGATATGAGGGGGTATGGCTACACCTTC
TRBV7-2	NA	TRBJ2-5	NA	CASSLGSGFGEETQYF	TGTGCCAGCAGCTTAGGGTCGGGGTTCGGGGAAGAGACCCAGTACTTC
TRBV5-8	NA	TRBJ2-5	TRBD1	CASSFFGRQGIGETQYF	TGTGCCAGCAGCTTCTTCGGAAGACAGGGGATAGGAGAGACCCAGTACTTC
TRBV4-1	NA	TRBJ2-5	NA	CASSHLASQETQYF	TGCGCCAGCAGCCATCTGGCCAGCCAAGAGACCCAGTACTTC
TRBV6-5	NA	TRBJ1-5	NA	CASSSLEQGSNQPQHF	TGTGCCAGCAGTTCCCTCGAGCAGGGCTCAAATCAGCCCCAGCATTTT
TRBV9	NA	TRBJ1-3	TRBD1	CASSPRPTGAGNTIYF	TGTGCCAGCAGCCCACGCCCGACAGGGGCTGGAAACACCATATATTTT
TRBV21-1	once	TRBJ2-7	NA	CASSRRDPGGAYEQYF	TGTGCCAGCAGCCGAAGGGATCCGGGGGGGGCCTACGAGCAGTACTTC